This entry lists 29 T cell receptor beta chains sequenced from one sample in a study of cytomegalovirus exposure and HLA in healthy donors. The PCR employed 60 Vbeta primers together with 13 Jbeta primers. Profiling relied on immunoSEQ multiplex PCR, and the TCRdb table lists in-frame clones only, not all of them. The data contain about 170,000 clones, 85% of them singletons. The material sequenced was PBMCs. These receptors were obtained from a man aged 25-45 years in good health and CMV-seropositive.

This clone has a handful of counts. The chain carries TRBV10-2 and TRBJ2-3, with TRBD2 matching 12 bases. Germline CDR1 and CDR2: WSHSY and SAAADI. The CDR3 covers 20 residues. V lost 8 bases to trimming and J lost 1 base; unmatched junction nucleotides: 19. CDR3 in amino acids: CASGGLSLAGGPGGTDTQYF. The CDR3, as DNA: TGCGCCAGCGGGGGCCTCTCGCTAGCGGGAGGGCCGGGGGGCACAGATACGCAGTATTTT.

V gene TRBV11-2 combines with J gene TRBJ1-3, with D possibly being TRBD1 (6 bases). The CDR3 has 14 amino acids. Germline CDR1 is SGHAT and CDR2 is FQNNGV. V was clipped by 1 base and J by 2 bases, with 6 bases between them. In DNA, the CDR3 is TGTGCCAGCAGCTTAGCAGGGGCTGGAAACACCATATATTTT. Protein sequence: CASSLAGAGNTIYF.

The chain uses TRBV6-5 and TRBJ2-2; 10 positions match TRBD2. The CDR3 covers 15 residues. Germline CDR1 is MNHEY and CDR2 is SVGAGI. Trimming at V came to 5 bases and at J to 4 bases, leaving 4 bases not matched to a gene. This CDR3 reads CASSPGTSVTGELFF. CDR3 DNA sequence: TGTGCCAGCAGTCCCGGGACTAGCGTCACCGGGGAGCTGTTTTTT.

This clone was detected once. The chain uses TRBV9 and TRBJ1-2; TRBD1 is a possible D gene (6 bases). V lost 2 bases and J 1 base, leaving 12 bases between the germline ends. The germline CDR1 and CDR2 sequences are SGDLS and YYNGEE. CDR3 length: 15 residues. The CDR3 DNA follows: TGTGCCAGCAGCGTGGGGGCTGGTATTAACTATGGCTACACCTTC. Amino acid sequence: CASSVGAGINYGYTF.

The chain is built from TRBV18 and TRBJ2-1; 9 nucleotides agree with TRBD2. The CDR3 totals 16 residues. The V and J ends lost 8 bases and 0 bases, in that order; junction bases with no gene match: 8. Germline V gene lookup returns CDR1 KGHSH and CDR2 LQKENI. The DNA for the CDR3 is TGTGCCAGCGCCGGGACTAGCACTTACTCCTACAATGAGCAGTTCTTC. It encodes CASAGTSTYSYNEQFF.

The J gene is TRBJ2-1, the V gene TRBV10-3; 7 nucleotides align to TRBD2. CDR1 is ENHRY and CDR2 is SYGVKD in the germline V gene. CDR3 length: 14 residues. V shed 4 bases, J shed 6 bases, and the junction held 6 bases outside the gene matches. The CDR3 DNA sequence: TGTGCCATCAGTGGGAGGGAGGGCCCCAATGAGCAGTTCTTC. Translating it yields CAISGREGPNEQFF.

This clone was counted only a few times. The J gene is TRBJ1-4, the V gene TRBV2, with 8 bases matching TRBD1. V lost 5 bases and J lost 4; bases outside the gene matches: 6. Germline V gene lookup returns CDR1 SNHLY and CDR2 FYNNEI. The CDR3 is 15 amino acids. For the CDR3, the DNA is TGTGCCAGCAGTTATCAGGGGGCGGGTAATGAAAAACTGTTTTTT. It specifies CASSYQGAGNEKLFF. Full variable domain (missing parts from reference TRBV2 and TRBJ1-4): EPEVTQTPSHQVTQMGQEVILRCVPISNHLYFYWYRQILGQKVEFLVSFYNNEISEKSEIFDDQFSVERPDGSNFTLKIRSTKLEDSAMYFCASSYQGAGNEKLFFGSGTQLSVL.

The chain joins TRBV2 to TRBJ1-1; possibly TRBD1 for D (6 bases). V was clipped by 3 bases and J by 2 bases, with 22 bases between them. CDR3 size: 18 residues. In germline, CDR1 is SNHLY, CDR2 FYNNEI. CDR3 loop: CASSDLGGAFGPNTEAFF. The CDR3 region has the DNA TGTGCCAGCAGTGATCTCGGGGGGGCATTCGGACCTAACACTGAAGCTTTCTTT. The full variable domain, its missing parts supplied by reference TRBV2 and TRBJ1-1, is EPEVTQTPSHQVTQMGQEVILRCVPISNHLYFYWYRQILGQKVEFLVSFYNNEISEKSEIFDDQFSVERPDGSNFTLKIRSTKLEDSAMYFCASSDLGGAFGPNTEAFFGQGTRLTVV.

The chain joins TRBV18 to TRBJ2-5; no reliable D call. V lost 3 bases, J lost 5 bases, and 10 bases lay in between. Germline V lookup: CDR1 KGHSH, CDR2 LQKENI. The CDR3 is made up of 13 amino acids. CDR3 in amino acids: CASSPGGTETQYF. The CDR3 DNA sequence: TGTGCCAGCTCACCCGGCGGAACGGAGACCCAGTACTTC. Filled out from reference TRBV18 and TRBJ2-5, the complete variable domain reads NAGVMQNPRHLVRRRGQEARLRCSPMKGHSHVYWYRQLPEEGLKFMVYLQKENIIDESGMPKERFSAEFPKEGPSILRIQQVVRGDSAAYFCASSPGGTETQYFGPGTRLLVL.

V and J are TRBV25-1 and TRBJ1-1, with 7 bases identical to TRBD1. V dropped 2 bases and J dropped 12; count of bases not matched to a gene: 9. Germline V gene sequence: CDR1 MGHDK, CDR2 SYGVNS. The CDR3 is 13 amino acids. CDR3 region: CASSEGSRDRPFF. In nucleotides, the CDR3 is TGTGCCAGCAGTGAAGGGAGTAGGGACAGACCTTTCTTT. Full variable domain (outside the CDR3, taken from reference TRBV25-1 and TRBJ1-1): EADIYQTPRYLVIGTGKKITLECSQTMGHDKMYWYQQDPGMELHLIHYSYGVNSTEKGDLSSESTVSRIRTEHFPLTLESARPSHTSQYLCASSEGSRDRPFFGQGTRLTVV.

The table lists this clone with a few counts. This chain links TRBV5-6 with TRBJ1-4, with 10 bases matching TRBD1. The junction had 18 bases not matched to a gene; V was cut back by 3 bases and J by 13 bases. The V gene's germline CDR1 is SGHDT and CDR2 YYEEEE. The CDR3 is made up of 17 amino acids. CDR3 amino acids: CASSWWGTGVLRGGLFF. The CDR3, as DNA: TGTGCCAGCAGCTGGTGGGGGACAGGGGTCCTAAGAGGAGGACTGTTTTTT.

The V call is TRBV14, the J call TRBJ2-1; D is uncertain. Trimming stripped 1 base from V and 5 bases from J, with 12 bases between. This CDR3 has 15 residues. The germline V gene encodes CDR1 SGHDN and CDR2 FVKESK. This chain's CDR3 is CASSQVGSRHNEQFF. The DNA of the CDR3 is TGTGCCAGCAGCCAAGTAGGATCCAGGCACAATGAGCAGTTCTTC.

The chain uses TRBV6-5 and TRBJ1-3; D not resolved. CDR3 length equals 14 residues. Germline loops: CDR1 MNHEY, CDR2 SVGAGI. Deletions cut 5 bases from V and 0 bases from J, with 8 bases between. CDR3 nucleotide sequence: TGTGCCAGCAGTCGGACTCTCTCTGGAAACACCATATATTTT. Its translation is CASSRTLSGNTIYF.

The genes are TRBV7-9 and TRBJ1-2; 8 positions match TRBD1. Trimming at V came to 1 base and at J to 12 bases, leaving 7 bases not matched to a gene. The CDR3 is 13 amino acids. Germline V gives CDR1 SEHNR, CDR2 FQNEAQ (reference sequence). This CDR3 reads CASSLGTGWENTF. Written as DNA, the CDR3 is TGTGCCAGCAGCTTAGGGACAGGGTGGGAAAACACCTTC.

The V and J genes are TRBV29-1 and TRBJ1-2; 11 positions agree with TRBD1. The CDR3 sequence is 16 residues long. Looked up from germline, CDR1 is SQVTM and CDR2 is ANQGSEA. DNA of the CDR3: TGCCTGGTGAATTGGGGACAGGGGGACAATAACTATGGCTACACCTTC. It encodes CLVNWGQGDNNYGYTF.

The chain combines TRBV7-2 with TRBJ2-1, with D perhaps TRBD2 (6 bases). The CDR3 totals 14 residues. The germline V and J ends were trimmed by 1 base and 6 bases, with 10 bases remaining between them. Per the germline V gene, CDR1 is SGHTA and CDR2 is FQGNSA. The CDR3 reads CASSLGGDRNEQFF. Here the CDR3 DNA reads TGTGCCAGCAGCTTAGGGGGGGACCGCAATGAGCAGTTCTTC.

The chain combines TRBV6-1 with TRBJ1-6; D call uncertain. The V end lost 4 bases, the J end lost 4 bases, and 8 bases lay between the germline ends. The germline V gene has CDR1 MNHNS and CDR2 SASEGT. The CDR3 covers 14 residues. The CDR3 nucleotides are TGTGCCAGCAGTGTAGATGGTTATAATTCACCCCTCCACTTT. Encoded protein: CASSVDGYNSPLHF.

The chain combines TRBV6-6 with TRBJ2-4; TRBD1 agrees at 10 bases. This CDR3 is built from 15 residues. V gave up 6 bases and J gave up 1 base; unmatched junction bases: 3. Germline CDR1 is MNHNY and CDR2 is SVGAGI (reference sequence). In DNA form, the CDR3 reads TGTGCCAGCAGCGACAGGGGGCAGGCCAAAAACATTCAGTACTTC. Encoded protein: CASSDRGQAKNIQYF.

V gene TRBV29-1 combines with J gene TRBJ2-2, with 12 bases aligning to TRBD2. Germline V gene data show CDR1 as SQVTM and CDR2 as ANQGSEA. The CDR3 has 17 amino acids. The J segment lost 7 bases and the V segment lost 3 bases, leaving 12 bases of the junction unmatched. CDR3 in DNA: TGCAGCGTTGAGGACCCTAGCGGGAGGGCCGTGGGCGGGGAGCTGTTTTTT. Translating it yields CSVEDPSGRAVGGELFF.

The genes are TRBV5-1 and TRBJ2-2; D might be TRBD2 (5 bases). With 7 bases removed from V and 4 bases from J, the gap between germline ends came to 17 bases. CDR1 and CDR2 (germline): SGHRS, YFSETQ. The CDR3 extends over 15 amino acids. The CDR3 is CASQLDASVTGELFF. The CDR3 DNA is TGCGCCAGCCAACTAGATGCATCCGTCACCGGGGAGCTGTTTTTT.

A few counts support this clone. The chain's CDR3 is CASSYSGRANTEAFF. The CDR3 DNA sequence: TGTGCCAGCAGTTACTCGGGCAGGGCGAACACTGAAGCTTTCTTT. This rearrangement joins TRBV6-5 to TRBJ1-1, with D tentatively TRBD1 (5 bases). Germline CDR1 MNHEY, CDR2 SVGAGI. Trimming took 0 bases from V and 1 from J, leaving 9 bases between them. This CDR3 is built from 15 residues.

The rearrangement joins TRBV6-5 to TRBJ2-5, with 7 positions matching TRBD2. The CDR3 loop spans 16 amino acids. Germline loops: CDR1 MNHEY, CDR2 SVGAGI. The V gene end was trimmed by 3 bases and the J gene end by 4 bases; junction bases not matched to a gene: 11. CDR3 in DNA: TGTGCCAGCAGTTATGGCCGGGGGGTCTTCAGAGAGACCCAGTACTTC. The encoded protein is CASSYGRGVFRETQYF.

The rearrangement links TRBV4-2 to TRBJ2-1; D is perhaps TRBD2 (7 bases). The length of the CDR3 is 16 residues. With 4 bases removed from V and 4 bases from J, the gap between germline ends came to 17 bases. Germline CDR1 LGHNA, CDR2 YNFKEQ. CDR3 sequence: CASSLTGRAHYNEQFF. The CDR3 DNA reads TGTGCCAGCAGCCTAACAGGGAGGGCCCATTACAATGAGCAGTTCTTC.

This chain connects TRBV11-2 to TRBJ2-7; the D is unclear. CDR1 is SGHAT, CDR2 FQNNGV, per germline. The length of the CDR3 is 13 residues. Trimming took off 2 bases at V and 7 bases at J, with 12 bases between the two ends. CDR3: CASSLNHRTEQYF. The CDR3 nucleotides are TGTGCCAGCAGCTTAAACCACCGAACAGAGCAGTACTTC.

The chain carries TRBV5-8 and TRBJ2-2; D gene unclear. This CDR3 spans 14 amino acids. Germline lookup yields CDR1 SGHTS and CDR2 YDEGEE. V shed 5 bases and J shed 0 bases, with 8 bases lying between them. The chain's CDR3 is CASRHPTNTGELFF. CDR3 nucleotides: TGTGCCAGCAGGCATCCTACGAACACCGGGGAGCTGTTTTTT.

V usage is TRBV7-8 and J usage is TRBJ2-2; 10 bases match TRBD2. The V gene's germline CDR1 is SGHVS and CDR2 FQNEAQ. Trimming cost V 5 bases and J 5 bases; bases outside gene matches: 8. The CDR3 has 16 residues. The CDR3, as DNA: TGTGCCAGCAGCCTCATGAGCGGGAGGGGTACCGGGGAGCTGTTTTTT. It encodes CASSLMSGRGTGELFF.

In this sample, this clone turned up once. This sequence joins TRBV10-2 and TRBJ2-3; 8 nucleotides align to TRBD2. The germline gives CDR1 WSHSY, CDR2 SAAADI. Trimming took 6 bases from V and 5 from J; bases not matched to a gene: 16. This CDR3 spans 17 amino acids. The CDR3 DNA sequence: TGCGCCAGCAGGGACACCAAGGGGGGACTAGGTGGAGATACGCAGTATTTT. Translated, it gives CASRDTKGGLGGDTQYF.

V gene TRBV6-5 combines with J gene TRBJ2-5; 8 bases are shared with TRBD1. This CDR3 is built from 14 residues. The germline CDR1 and CDR2 sequences are MNHEY and SVGAGI. The ends lost 4 bases at V and 3 bases at J; junction bases unmatched: 4. The CDR3 loop reads CASSSWTGKETQYF. CDR3 bases: TGTGCCAGCAGTTCCTGGACAGGGAAAGAGACCCAGTACTTC.

V and J are TRBV7-8 and TRBJ2-5; 13 bases match TRBD2. The J call could be wrong; TRBJ2-7 is a better fit for the DNA end. CDR1 is SGHVS, CDR2 FQNEAQ, per germline. This CDR3 region has 16 residues. The CDR3 nucleotides read TGTGCCAGCAGCTTAGGTGGACTAGCGGGGGTATACGAGCAGTACTTC. Translating gives CASSLGGLAGVYEQYF.